The 24 T cell receptor beta chains listed next were all sequenced from one sample in a study of OX40 agonist ivuxolimab in advanced cancers. Only in-frame clones appear in the TCRdb table, and some are missing; sequencing was by immunoSEQ multiplex PCR. Of about 19,000 clones listed, 85% to 90% are singletons. The sample consisted of CD4+ or CD8+ T cells sorted from blood, taken in a trial of the OX40 agonist ivuxolimab. The origin of the receptors is an adult with an advanced solid tumor such as melanoma, head and neck, liver or kidney cancer.

This chain links TRBV28 with TRBJ1-1, with TRBD1 matching over 7 bases. CDR3 length equals 13 residues. Trimming took 2 bases from V and 6 from J; bases not matched to a gene: 3. CDR1 MDHEN and CDR2 SYDVKM come from the germline V gene. CDR3 region: CASSLNRGAEAFF. The CDR3 nucleotides read TGTGCCAGCAGTTTAAACAGGGGTGCTGAAGCTTTCTTT.

The genes are TRBV11-2 and TRBJ2-1; 7 bases match TRBD1. The CDR3 is made up of 16 amino acids. Germline values: CDR1 SGHAT, CDR2 FQNNGV. V was pared by 5 bases and J by 8 bases, with 15 bases of the junction left unmatched. The CDR3 sequence: CASSPFQGEWGDEQFF. CDR3 bases: TGTGCCAGCAGCCCCTTCCAGGGGGAGTGGGGTGATGAGCAGTTCTTC.

The V and J genes are TRBV28 and TRBJ2-7; 7 positions match TRBD1. The germline CDR1 and CDR2 sequences are MDHEN and SYDVKM. With V trimmed by 2 bases and J by 2 bases, 3 bases remained unmatched. The CDR3 length is 14 residues. The CDR3 protein is CASSLDRVAYEQYF. Here the CDR3 DNA reads TGTGCCAGCAGTTTAGACAGGGTGGCCTACGAGCAGTACTTC.

CDR3 nucleotides: TGTGCCAGCGCCGCGGGAAGCTCCTACGAGCAGTACTTC. Its protein product is CASAAGSSYEQYF. The chain uses TRBV2 and TRBJ2-7, with D possibly being TRBD2 (6 bases). This CDR3 is built from 13 residues. CDR1 and CDR2 (germline): SNHLY, FYNNEI. The V gene lost 8 bases and the J gene lost 0 bases, with 11 bases spanning the gap.

The J gene is TRBJ1-6, the V gene TRBV4-3; the D gene is possibly TRBD1 (6 bases). Trimming shortened V by 0 bases and J by 7 bases, and 10 bases separated the two germline ends. CDR3 size: 15 residues. The V gene's germline CDR1 is LGHNA and CDR2 YSLEER. The CDR3, as DNA: TGCGCCAGCAGCCAAGATAGGGGGACGAATTCACCCCTCCACTTT. Translating it yields CASSQDRGTNSPLHF.

V and J are TRBV27 and TRBJ1-6, with D maybe TRBD1 (5 bases). In germline, CDR1 is MNHEY, CDR2 SMNVEV (reference sequence). The CDR3 runs to 14 residues. The germline V and J ends were trimmed by 4 bases and 6 bases, with 10 bases remaining between them. The CDR3 nucleotides are TGTGCCAGCAGTTCGCAGGGTTTTAATTCACCCCTCCACTTT. Protein product: CASSSQGFNSPLHF.

The J gene is TRBJ2-3, the V gene TRBV29-1, with 9 bases aligning to TRBD1. Germline CDR1 SQVTM, CDR2 ANQGSEA. Losses at the gene ends were 0 bases for V and 4 bases for J; bases not matched to a gene: 20. This CDR3 spans 20 amino acids. CDR3 coding DNA: TGCAGCGTTGAAGATTGGACAGGGGAAGAAGCCGGGAGCCCCCCAGATACGCAGTATTTT. It specifies CSVEDWTGEEAGSPPDTQYF.

A remark on this clone: The junction shows a germline mismatch at one end, possibly a read error. V is TRBV7-7 and J is TRBJ2-1, with D perhaps matching TRBD2 (5 bases). Per germline, CDR1 SSHAT and CDR2 FNYEAQ (reference sequence). The CDR3 is 13 residues long. The DNA of the CDR3 is TGTGCTAGCAGCTTAGCGCACGGGAATGAGCAGTTCTTC. Translation: CASSLAHGNEQFF.

The CDR3: CASSGGSGIPSNEQYF. CDR3 DNA: TGTGCCAGCAGCGGAGGCTCGGGGATCCCGTCGAACGAGCAGTACTTC. The V call is TRBV9, the J call TRBJ2-7, with D perhaps matching TRBD2 (5 bases). The CDR3 contains 16 residues. V lost 3 bases, J lost 5 bases, and 21 bases lay in between. Germline V lookup: CDR1 SGDLS, CDR2 YYNGEE. Full variable domain (remainder filled in from reference TRBV9 and TRBJ2-7): DSGVTQTPKHLITATGQRVTLRCSPRSGDLSVYWYQQSLDQGLQFLIQYYNGEERAKGNILERFSAQQFPDLHSELNLSSLELGDSALYFCASSGGSGIPSNEQYFGPGTRLTVT.

The chain uses TRBV4-1 and TRBJ1-2; tentatively, D is TRBD1 (5 bases). The CDR3 extends over 14 amino acids. V lost 7 bases, J lost 8 bases, and 20 bases lay in between. CDR1 is MGHRA and CDR2 is YSYEKL in the germline V gene. CDR3: CASKPTSWDPGYTF. Written as DNA, the CDR3 is TGCGCCAGCAAACCGACCAGCTGGGACCCGGGCTACACCTTC.

The chain recombines TRBV30 with TRBJ2-5; the match to TRBD2 covers 8 bases. The CDR3 contains 14 residues. Unmatched junction bases numbered 6, after V lost 5 bases and J lost 1 base. CDR1 and CDR2 (germline): GTSNPN, SVGIG (reference sequence). The CDR3 nucleotides are TGTGCCTGGGGGGGCGGGGGGCTCCAAGAGACCCAGTACTTC. The encoded protein is CAWGGGGLQETQYF.

The chain couples TRBV7-3 to TRBJ2-2; D not certain. Trimming took 5 bases from V and 7 from J, leaving 17 bases between them. The CDR3 is 15 amino acids. Germline V gene lookup returns CDR1 SGHTA and CDR2 FQGTGA. The CDR3 DNA follows: TGTGCCAGCAGCCCCCGACTGACCCTCAGCGGGGAGCTGTTTTTT. This codes for CASSPRLTLSGELFF.

J is TRBJ2-7 and V is TRBV6-6, with 8 bases aligning to TRBD1. J lost 2 bases, V lost 5 bases, and 5 bases had no gene match. This CDR3 spans 14 amino acids. CDR1 and CDR2 from the germline V gene are MNHNY and SVGAGI (reference sequence). The CDR3 sequence is CASSGGTGAYEQYF. The CDR3 bases are TGTGCCAGCAGTGGAGGGACAGGAGCCTACGAGCAGTACTTC.

The J gene is TRBJ1-1, the V gene TRBV19; D is undetermined. Germline values: CDR1 LNHDA, CDR2 SQIVND (reference sequence). The CDR3 runs to 12 residues. The V and J ends lost 7 bases and 2 bases respectively, with 8 bases between them. The CDR3 is CASKTGNTEAFF. The CDR3, as DNA: TGTGCCAGTAAGACGGGAAACACTGAAGCTTTCTTT.

The chain couples TRBV7-6 to TRBJ1-2, with D possibly matching TRBD1 (5 bases). Trimming took 5 bases from V and 2 from J, leaving 15 bases between them. This CDR3 is 15 amino acids long. Per the germline V gene, CDR1 is SGHVS and CDR2 is FNYEAQ. For the CDR3, the DNA is TGTGCCAGCAGCCCCCCACTCCAGGGAAACTATGGCTACACCTTC. Translating gives CASSPPLQGNYGYTF.

V and J are TRBV6-1 and TRBJ1-1; no firm D call. The CDR3 length is 15 residues. The germline V gene has CDR1 MNHNS and CDR2 SASEGT. V lost 2 bases, J lost 5 bases, and 15 bases lay in between. CDR3 amino acids: CASSEPNLGGTEAFF. The CDR3 nucleotides read TGTGCCAGCAGTGAACCGAACCTAGGTGGGACTGAAGCTTTCTTT.

The rearrangement joins TRBV9 to TRBJ1-3; no firm D call. The CDR3 is 12 amino acids. The germline V and J ends were trimmed by 3 bases and 4 bases, with 5 bases remaining between them. From germline, CDR1 is SGDLS and CDR2 YYNGEE. CDR3 DNA: TGTGCCAGCAGCGGAGTAGGAAACACCATATATTTT. Translation: CASSGVGNTIYF.

The chain joins TRBV7-3 to TRBJ2-1; 9 nucleotides line up with TRBD2. The V gene's germline CDR1 is SGHTA and CDR2 FQGTGA. The CDR3 runs to 15 residues. J gave up 4 bases and V 4 bases, and 5 bases lay outside the gene matches. In DNA, the CDR3 is TGTGCCAGCAGCTGGGGACTAGCAGCTTACAATGAGCAGTTCTTC. Its translation: CASSWGLAAYNEQFF.

Only a few counts were recorded for this clone. The chain couples TRBV18 to TRBJ1-5, with D unclear. CDR3 length: 13 amino acids. V lost 3 bases and J lost 4, with 7 bases in between. Germline CDR1 is KGHSH and CDR2 is LQKENI. CDR3 protein: CASSPYGNQPQHF. The CDR3 bases are TGTGCCAGCTCACCCTACGGTAATCAGCCCCAGCATTTT.

V is TRBV4-1 and J is TRBJ1-1; D is ambiguous. CDR3 size: 15 residues. The V and J ends lost 4 bases and 1 base respectively, with 13 bases between them. Germline V gives CDR1 MGHRA, CDR2 YSYEKL. CDR3 DNA: TGCGCCAGCAGCCCAATCTTGGGCCAGAACACTGAAGCTTTCTTT. Translating gives CASSPILGQNTEAFF.

The chain links TRBV29-1 to TRBJ2-7; D is possibly TRBD1 (5 bases). The V and J ends lost 2 bases and 7 bases respectively, with 15 bases between them. Germline V gives CDR1 SQVTM, CDR2 ANQGSEA. The CDR3 spans 13 residues. The CDR3, as DNA: TGCAGCGTTGAACCTGGGGCTGGTTTGGAGCAGTACTTC. It is translated as CSVEPGAGLEQYF.

This chain connects TRBV9 to TRBJ2-7; D tentatively reads TRBD1 or TRBD2 (6 bases each). The CDR3 is 16 amino acids. Germline V gene lookup returns CDR1 SGDLS and CDR2 YYNGEE. Trimming stripped 4 bases from V and 2 bases from J, with 19 bases between. For the CDR3, the DNA is TGTGCCAGCAGCACCCGTCGGGGGCCAGGGGCCTACGAGCAGTACTTC. Translation: CASSTRRGPGAYEQYF.

This rearrangement joins TRBV18 to TRBJ2-6; no clear D. The length of the CDR3 is 15 residues. Germline loops: CDR1 KGHSH, CDR2 LQKENI. The V and J ends lost 3 bases and 1 base respectively, with 7 bases between them. For the CDR3, the DNA is TGTGCCAGCTCACCTGCCGGGTCTGGGGCCAACGTCCTGACTTTC. Residues: CASSPAGSGANVLTF.

The genes are TRBV19 and TRBJ1-5; D possibly corresponds to TRBD1 (6 bases). CDR1 and CDR2 from the germline V gene are LNHDA and SQIVND (reference sequence). The CDR3 runs 15 residues. The V end lost 6 bases, the J end lost 4 bases, and 16 bases lay between the germline ends. CDR3 loop: CASSPGHPMNQPQHF. DNA of the CDR3: TGTGCCAGTAGCCCGGGACACCCTATGAATCAGCCCCAGCATTTT.